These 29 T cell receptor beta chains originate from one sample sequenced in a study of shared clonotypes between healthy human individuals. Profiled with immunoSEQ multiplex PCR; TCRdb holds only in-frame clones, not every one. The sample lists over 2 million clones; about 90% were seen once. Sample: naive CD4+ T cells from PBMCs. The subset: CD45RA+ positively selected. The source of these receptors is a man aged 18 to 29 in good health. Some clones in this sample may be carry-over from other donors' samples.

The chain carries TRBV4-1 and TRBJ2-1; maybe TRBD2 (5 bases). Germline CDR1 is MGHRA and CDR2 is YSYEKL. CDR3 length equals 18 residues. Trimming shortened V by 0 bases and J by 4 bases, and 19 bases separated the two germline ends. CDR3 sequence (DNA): TGCGCCAGCAGCCAAGACCCACTCCTAGCATGGGGATACAATGAGCAGTTCTTC. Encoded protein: CASSQDPLLAWGYNEQFF.

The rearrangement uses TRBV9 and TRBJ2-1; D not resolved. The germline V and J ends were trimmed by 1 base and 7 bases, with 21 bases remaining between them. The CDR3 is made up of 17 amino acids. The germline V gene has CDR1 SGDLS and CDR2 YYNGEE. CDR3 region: CASSVTTLGKVQNEQFF. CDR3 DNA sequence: TGTGCCAGCAGCGTAACTACCCTAGGAAAGGTACAGAATGAGCAGTTCTTC.

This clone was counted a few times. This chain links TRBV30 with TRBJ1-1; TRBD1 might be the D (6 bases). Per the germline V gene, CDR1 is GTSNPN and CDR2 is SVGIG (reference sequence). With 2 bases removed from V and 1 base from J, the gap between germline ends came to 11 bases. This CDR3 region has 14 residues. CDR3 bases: TGTGCCTGGAGTCCCCAGGGGCCGAACACTGAAGCTTTCTTT. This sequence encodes CAWSPQGPNTEAFF.

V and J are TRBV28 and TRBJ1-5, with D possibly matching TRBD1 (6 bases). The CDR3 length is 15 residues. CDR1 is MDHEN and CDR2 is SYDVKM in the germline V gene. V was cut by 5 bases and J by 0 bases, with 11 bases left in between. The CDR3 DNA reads TGTGCCAGCAGTGAACGGACAGATAGCAATCAGCCCCAGCATTTT. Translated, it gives CASSERTDSNQPQHF.

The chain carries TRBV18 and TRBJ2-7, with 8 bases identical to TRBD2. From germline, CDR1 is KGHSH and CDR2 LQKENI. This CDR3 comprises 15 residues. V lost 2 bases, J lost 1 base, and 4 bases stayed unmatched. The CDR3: CASSPSSGVSYEQYF. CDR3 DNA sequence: TGTGCCAGCTCACCAAGTAGCGGGGTGTCCTACGAGCAGTACTTC.

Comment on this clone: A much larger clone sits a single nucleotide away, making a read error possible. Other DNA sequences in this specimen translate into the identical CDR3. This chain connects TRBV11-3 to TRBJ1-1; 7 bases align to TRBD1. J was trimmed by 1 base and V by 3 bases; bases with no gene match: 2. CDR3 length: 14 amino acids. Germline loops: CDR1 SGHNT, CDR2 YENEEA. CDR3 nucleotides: TGTGCCAGCAGCTTGGGGACAGCGAACACTGAAGCTTTCTTT. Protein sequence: CASSLGTANTEAFF.

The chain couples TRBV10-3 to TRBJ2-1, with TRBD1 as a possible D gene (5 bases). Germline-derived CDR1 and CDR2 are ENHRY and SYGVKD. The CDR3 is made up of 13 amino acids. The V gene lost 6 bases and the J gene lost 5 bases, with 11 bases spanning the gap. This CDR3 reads CAISPREHNEQFF. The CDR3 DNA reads TGTGCCATCAGCCCCAGGGAACACAATGAGCAGTTCTTC.

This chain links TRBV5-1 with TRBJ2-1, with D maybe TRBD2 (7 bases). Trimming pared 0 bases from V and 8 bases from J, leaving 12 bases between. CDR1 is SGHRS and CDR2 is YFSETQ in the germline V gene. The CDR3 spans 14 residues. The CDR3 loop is CASSLDPGGDEQFF. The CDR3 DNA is TGCGCCAGCAGCTTGGACCCGGGGGGCGATGAGCAGTTCTTC.

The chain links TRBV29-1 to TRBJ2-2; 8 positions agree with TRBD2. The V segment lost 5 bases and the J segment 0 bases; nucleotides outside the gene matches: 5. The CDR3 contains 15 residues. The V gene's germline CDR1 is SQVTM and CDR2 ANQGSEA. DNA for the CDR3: TGCAGCGTTTCAGTGCGGGGGGCGAACACCGGGGAGCTGTTTTTT. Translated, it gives CSVSVRGANTGELFF.

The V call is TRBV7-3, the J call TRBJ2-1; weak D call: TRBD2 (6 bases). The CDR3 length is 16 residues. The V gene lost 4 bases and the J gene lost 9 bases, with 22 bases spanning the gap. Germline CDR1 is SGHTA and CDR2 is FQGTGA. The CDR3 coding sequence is TGTGCCAGCAGCTCCCCGGAGGGAGGCCCCGGAGGTGAGCAGTTCTTC. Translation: CASSSPEGGPGGEQFF.

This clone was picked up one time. The CDR3 DNA reads as TGTGCCAGCAGCTTAGCAAGGGGGCAGGTGCAGTACTTC. Translating gives CASSLARGQVQYF. The genes are TRBV7-6 and TRBJ2-7, with TRBD1 identical over 7 bases. The length of the CDR3 is 13 residues. Losses at the gene ends were 0 bases for V and 9 bases for J; bases not matched to a gene: 5. Per germline, CDR1 SGHVS and CDR2 FNYEAQ. The full variable domain, rest sourced from reference TRBV7-6 and TRBJ2-7, is GAGVSQSPRYKVTKRGQDVALRCDPISGHVSLYWYRQALGQGPEFLTYFNYEAQQDKSGLPNDRFSAERPEGSISTLTIQRTEQRDSAMYRCASSLARGQVQYFGPGTRLTVT.

The CDR3 protein is CASSLNGQARYTF. CDR3 nucleotide sequence: TGTGCCAGCAGTTTAAATGGACAGGCTCGCTACACCTTC. J is TRBJ1-2 and V is TRBV27; 7 nucleotides match TRBD1. In germline, CDR1 is MNHEY, CDR2 SMNVEV (reference sequence). The ends lost 2 bases at V and 9 bases at J; junction bases unmatched: 6. The CDR3 loop spans 13 amino acids.

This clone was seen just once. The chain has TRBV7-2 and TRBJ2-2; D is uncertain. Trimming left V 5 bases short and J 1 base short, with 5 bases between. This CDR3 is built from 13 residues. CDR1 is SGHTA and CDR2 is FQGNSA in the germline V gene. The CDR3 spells CASSAWNTGELFF. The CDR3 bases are TGTGCCAGCAGCGCCTGGAACACCGGGGAGCTGTTTTTT.

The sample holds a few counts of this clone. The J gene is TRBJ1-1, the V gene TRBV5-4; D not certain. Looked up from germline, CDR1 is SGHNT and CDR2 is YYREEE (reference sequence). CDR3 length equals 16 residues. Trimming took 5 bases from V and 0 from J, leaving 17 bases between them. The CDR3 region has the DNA TGTGCCAGCAGAAAAAGGACGTTGGCAATGAACACTGAAGCTTTCTTT. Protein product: CASRKRTLAMNTEAFF.

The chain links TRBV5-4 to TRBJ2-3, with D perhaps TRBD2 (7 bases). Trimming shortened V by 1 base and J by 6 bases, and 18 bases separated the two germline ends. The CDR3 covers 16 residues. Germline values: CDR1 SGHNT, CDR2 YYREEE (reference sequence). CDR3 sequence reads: CASSLFSRGGGDTQYF. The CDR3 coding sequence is TGTGCCAGCAGCTTGTTCTCTAGGGGGGGAGGGGATACGCAGTATTTT.

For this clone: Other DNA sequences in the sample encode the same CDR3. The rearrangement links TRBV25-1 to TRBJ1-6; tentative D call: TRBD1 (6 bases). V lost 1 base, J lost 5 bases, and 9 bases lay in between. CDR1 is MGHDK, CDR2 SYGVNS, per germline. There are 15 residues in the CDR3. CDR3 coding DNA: TGTGCCAGCAGTGAATTTGCAGGGGATAATTCACCCCTCCACTTT. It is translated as CASSEFAGDNSPLHF.

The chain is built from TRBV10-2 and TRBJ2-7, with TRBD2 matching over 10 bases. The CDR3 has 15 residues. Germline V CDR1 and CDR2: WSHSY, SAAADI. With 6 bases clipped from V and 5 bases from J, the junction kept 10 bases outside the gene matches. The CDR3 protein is CASRWGLAGVDEQYF. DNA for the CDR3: TGCGCCAGCAGGTGGGGCCTAGCGGGAGTCGACGAGCAGTACTTC.

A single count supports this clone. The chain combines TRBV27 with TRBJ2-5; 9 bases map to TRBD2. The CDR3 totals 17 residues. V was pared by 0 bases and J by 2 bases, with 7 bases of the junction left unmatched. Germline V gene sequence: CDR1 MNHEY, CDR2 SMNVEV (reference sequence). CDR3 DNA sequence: TGTGCCAGCAGTTTATCCCCAGCGGGAGGACCACAAGAGACCCAGTACTTC. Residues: CASSLSPAGGPQETQYF.

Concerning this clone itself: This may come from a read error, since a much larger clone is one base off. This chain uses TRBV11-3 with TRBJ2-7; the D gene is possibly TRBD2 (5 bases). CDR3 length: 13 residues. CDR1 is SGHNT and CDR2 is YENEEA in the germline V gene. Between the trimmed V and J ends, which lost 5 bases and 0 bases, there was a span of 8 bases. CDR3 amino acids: CASSAGLSYEQYF. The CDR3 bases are TGTGCCAGCAGCGCCGGACTCTCCTACGAGCAGTACTTC.

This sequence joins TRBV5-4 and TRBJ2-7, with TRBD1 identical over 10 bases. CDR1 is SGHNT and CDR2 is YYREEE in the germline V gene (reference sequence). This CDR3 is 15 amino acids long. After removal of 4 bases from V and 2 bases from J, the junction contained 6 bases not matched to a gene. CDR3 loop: CASSAAGTGAYEQYF. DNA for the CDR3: TGTGCCAGCAGCGCGGCCGGGACAGGGGCCTACGAGCAGTACTTC.

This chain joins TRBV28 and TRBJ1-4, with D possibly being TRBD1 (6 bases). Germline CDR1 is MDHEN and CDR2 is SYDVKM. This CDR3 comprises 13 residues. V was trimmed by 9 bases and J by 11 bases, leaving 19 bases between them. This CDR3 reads CASGGSEGRKLFF. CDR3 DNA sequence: TGTGCCAGTGGGGGCTCGGAGGGAAGGAAACTGTTTTTT.

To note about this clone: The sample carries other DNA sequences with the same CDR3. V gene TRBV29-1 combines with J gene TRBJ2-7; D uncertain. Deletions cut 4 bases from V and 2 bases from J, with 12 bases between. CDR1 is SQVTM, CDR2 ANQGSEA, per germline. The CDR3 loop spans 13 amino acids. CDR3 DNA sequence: TGCAGCGTTGCGGGCCGAGTAACCTACGAGCAGTACTTC. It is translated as CSVAGRVTYEQYF.

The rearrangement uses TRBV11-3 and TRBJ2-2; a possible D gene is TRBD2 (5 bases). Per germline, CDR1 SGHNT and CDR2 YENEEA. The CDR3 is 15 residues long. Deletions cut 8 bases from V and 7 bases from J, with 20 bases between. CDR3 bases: TGTGCCAGCCAAGAAAGGACCTCCGGGGTCGGGGAGCTGTTTTTT. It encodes CASQERTSGVGELFF.

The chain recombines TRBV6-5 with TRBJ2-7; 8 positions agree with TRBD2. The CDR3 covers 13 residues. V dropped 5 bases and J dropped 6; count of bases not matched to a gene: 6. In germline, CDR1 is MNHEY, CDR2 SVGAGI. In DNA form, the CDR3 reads TGTGCCAGCAGTAGACTAGCGAGCCGCGAGCAGTACTTC. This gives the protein CASSRLASREQYF.

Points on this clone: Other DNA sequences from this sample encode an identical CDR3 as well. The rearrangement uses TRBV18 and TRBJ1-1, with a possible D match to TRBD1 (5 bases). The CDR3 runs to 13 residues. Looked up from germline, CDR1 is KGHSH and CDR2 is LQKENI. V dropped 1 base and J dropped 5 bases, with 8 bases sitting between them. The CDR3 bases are TGTGCCAGCTCACCACTTGGGGGAACTGAAGCTTTCTTT. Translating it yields CASSPLGGTEAFF.

This chain's CDR3 is CASSSERPTYNEQFF. CDR3 bases: TGCGCCAGCAGCTCAGAGAGGCCCACCTACAATGAGCAGTTCTTC. V usage is TRBV5-1 and J usage is TRBJ2-1, with no clear D. V shed 3 bases and J shed 2 bases, with 12 bases lying between them. This CDR3 is 15 amino acids long. In germline, CDR1 is SGHRS, CDR2 YFSETQ.

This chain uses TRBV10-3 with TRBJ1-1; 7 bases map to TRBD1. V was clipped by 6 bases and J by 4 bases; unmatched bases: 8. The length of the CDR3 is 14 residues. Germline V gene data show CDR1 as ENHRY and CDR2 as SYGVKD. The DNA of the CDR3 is TGTGCCATCAGCAGCCAGGGGGGAGGCACTGAAGCTTTCTTT. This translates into CAISSQGGGTEAFF.

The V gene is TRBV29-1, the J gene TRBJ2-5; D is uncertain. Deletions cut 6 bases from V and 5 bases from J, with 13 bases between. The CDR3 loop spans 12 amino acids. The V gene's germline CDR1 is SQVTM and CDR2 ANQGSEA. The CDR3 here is CSVHPGGETQYF. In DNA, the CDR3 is TGCAGCGTACATCCGGGTGGGGAGACCCAGTACTTC.

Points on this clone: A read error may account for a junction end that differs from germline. In DNA form, the CDR3 reads TGCAGCGTTGACGGACCCCCCGTGCTTTTC. It translates to CSVDGPPVLF. The genes are TRBV29-1 and TRBJ2-4; D not certain. The germline V gene has CDR1 SQVTM and CDR2 ANQGSEA. The CDR3 is made up of 10 amino acids.